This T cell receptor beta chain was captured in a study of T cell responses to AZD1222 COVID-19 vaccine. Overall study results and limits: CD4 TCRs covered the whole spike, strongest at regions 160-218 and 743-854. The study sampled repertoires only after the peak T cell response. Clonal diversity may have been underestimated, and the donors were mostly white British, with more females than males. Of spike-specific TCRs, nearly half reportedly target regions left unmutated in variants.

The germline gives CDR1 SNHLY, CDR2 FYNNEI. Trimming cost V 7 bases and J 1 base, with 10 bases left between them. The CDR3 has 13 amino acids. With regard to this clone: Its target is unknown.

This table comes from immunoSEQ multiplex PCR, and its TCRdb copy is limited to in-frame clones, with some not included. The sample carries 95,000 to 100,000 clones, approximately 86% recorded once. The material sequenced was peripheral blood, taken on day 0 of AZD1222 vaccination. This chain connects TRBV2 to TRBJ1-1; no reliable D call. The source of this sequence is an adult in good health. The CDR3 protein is CASTAGKNTEAFF. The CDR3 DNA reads TGTGCCAGCACGGCGGGGAAGAACACTGAAGCTTTCTTT.